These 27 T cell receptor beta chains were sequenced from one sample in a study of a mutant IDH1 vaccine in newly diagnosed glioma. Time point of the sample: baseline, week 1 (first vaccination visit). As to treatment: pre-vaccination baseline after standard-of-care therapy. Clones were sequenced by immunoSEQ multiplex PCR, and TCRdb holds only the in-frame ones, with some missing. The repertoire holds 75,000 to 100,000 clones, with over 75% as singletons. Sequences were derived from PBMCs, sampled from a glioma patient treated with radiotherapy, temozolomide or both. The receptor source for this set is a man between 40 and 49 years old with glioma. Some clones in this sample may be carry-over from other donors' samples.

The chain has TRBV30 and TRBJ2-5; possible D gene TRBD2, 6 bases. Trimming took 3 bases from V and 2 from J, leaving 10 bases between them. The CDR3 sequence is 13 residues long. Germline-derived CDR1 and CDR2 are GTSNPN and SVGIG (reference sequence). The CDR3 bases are TGTGCCTGGAGGCGTAGCGGACAAGAGACCCAGTACTTC. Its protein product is CAWRRSGQETQYF.

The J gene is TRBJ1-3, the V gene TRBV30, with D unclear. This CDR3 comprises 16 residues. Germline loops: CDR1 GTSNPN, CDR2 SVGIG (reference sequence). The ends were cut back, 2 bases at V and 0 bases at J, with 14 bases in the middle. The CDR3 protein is CAWSSKGPYSGNTIYF. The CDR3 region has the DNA TGTGCCTGGAGTTCTAAAGGCCCCTACTCTGGAAACACCATATATTTT.

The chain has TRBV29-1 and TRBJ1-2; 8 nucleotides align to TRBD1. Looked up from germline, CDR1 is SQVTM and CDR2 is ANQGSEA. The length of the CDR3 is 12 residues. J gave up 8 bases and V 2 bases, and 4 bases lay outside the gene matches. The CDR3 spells CSVEQGAGGYTF. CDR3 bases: TGCAGCGTTGAACAGGGGGCCGGAGGCTACACCTTC.

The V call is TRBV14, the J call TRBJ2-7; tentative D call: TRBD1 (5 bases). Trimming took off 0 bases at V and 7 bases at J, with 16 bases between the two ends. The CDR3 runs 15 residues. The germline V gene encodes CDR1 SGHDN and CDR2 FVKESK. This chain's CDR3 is CASSQDLRGLGEQYF. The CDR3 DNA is TGTGCCAGCAGCCAAGATCTAAGGGGTCTGGGGGAGCAGTACTTC.

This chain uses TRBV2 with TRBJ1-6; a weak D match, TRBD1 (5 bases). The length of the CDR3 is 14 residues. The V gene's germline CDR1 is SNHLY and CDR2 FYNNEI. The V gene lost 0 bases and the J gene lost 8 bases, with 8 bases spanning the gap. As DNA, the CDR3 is TGTGCCAGCAGTGAAGCGGGGGTTTATTCACCCCTCCACTTT. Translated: CASSEAGVYSPLHF.

Here the CDR3 DNA reads TGTGCCAGCATGGGTGGAAACACCATATATTTT. Translation: CASMGGNTIYF. The chain has TRBV11-2 and TRBJ1-3, with no clear D. Trimming cost V 7 bases and J 3 bases, with 4 bases left between them. The CDR3 covers 11 residues. CDR1 is SGHAT, CDR2 FQNNGV, per germline. The full variable domain, completed using reference TRBV11-2 and TRBJ1-3, is EAGVAQSPRYKIIEKRQSVAFWCNPISGHATLYWYQQILGQGPKLLIQFQNNGVVDDSQLPKDRFSAERLKGVDSTLKIQPAKLEDSAVYLCASMGGNTIYFGEGSWLTVV.

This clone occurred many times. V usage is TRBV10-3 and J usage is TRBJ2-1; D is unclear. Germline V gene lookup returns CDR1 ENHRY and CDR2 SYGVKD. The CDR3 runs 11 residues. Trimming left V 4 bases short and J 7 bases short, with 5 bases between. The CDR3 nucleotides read TGTGCCATCAGTGTGGGGAATGAGCAGTTCTTC. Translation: CAISVGNEQFF.

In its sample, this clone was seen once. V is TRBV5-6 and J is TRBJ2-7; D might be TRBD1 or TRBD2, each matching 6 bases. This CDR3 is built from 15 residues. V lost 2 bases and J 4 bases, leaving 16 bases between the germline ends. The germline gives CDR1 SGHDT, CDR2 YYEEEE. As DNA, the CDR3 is TGTGCCAGCAGCTTAGGTCTCGGGGGCGGGTACGAGCAGTACTTC. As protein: CASSLGLGGGYEQYF.

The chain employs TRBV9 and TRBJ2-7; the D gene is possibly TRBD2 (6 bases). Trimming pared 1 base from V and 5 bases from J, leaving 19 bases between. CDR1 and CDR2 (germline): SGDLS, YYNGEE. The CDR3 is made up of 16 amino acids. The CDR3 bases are TGTGCCAGCAGCGTAATAGGGGACGGGGGTTTCGACGAGCAGTACTTC. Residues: CASSVIGDGGFDEQYF.

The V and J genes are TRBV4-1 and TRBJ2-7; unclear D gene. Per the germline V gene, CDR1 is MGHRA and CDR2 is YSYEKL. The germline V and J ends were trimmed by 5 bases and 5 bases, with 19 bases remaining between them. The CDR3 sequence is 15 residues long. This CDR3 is CASSGTTGRSHEQYF. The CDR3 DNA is TGCGCCAGCAGCGGTACCACCGGTCGCAGCCACGAGCAGTACTTC.

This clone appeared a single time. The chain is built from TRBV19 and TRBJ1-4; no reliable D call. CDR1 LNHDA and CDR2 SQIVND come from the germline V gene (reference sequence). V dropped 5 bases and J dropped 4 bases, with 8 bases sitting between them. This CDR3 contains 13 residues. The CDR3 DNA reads TGTGCCAGTAGTTGGTCAGATAATGAAAAACTGTTTTTT. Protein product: CASSWSDNEKLFF.

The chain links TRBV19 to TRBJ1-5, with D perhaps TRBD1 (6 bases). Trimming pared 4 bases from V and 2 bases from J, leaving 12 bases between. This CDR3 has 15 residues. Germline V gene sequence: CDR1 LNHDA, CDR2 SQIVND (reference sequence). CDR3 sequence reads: CASSTGRGGNQPQHF. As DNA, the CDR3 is TGTGCCAGTAGTACCGGGAGGGGGGGCAATCAGCCCCAGCATTTT.

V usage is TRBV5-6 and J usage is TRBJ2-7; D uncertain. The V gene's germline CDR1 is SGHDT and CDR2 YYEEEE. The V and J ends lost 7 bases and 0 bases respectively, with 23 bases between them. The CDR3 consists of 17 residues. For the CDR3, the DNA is TGTGCCAGCTCCTGGGCTAGACTGCACCCTCTCTCCTACGAGCAGTACTTC. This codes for CASSWARLHPLSYEQYF.

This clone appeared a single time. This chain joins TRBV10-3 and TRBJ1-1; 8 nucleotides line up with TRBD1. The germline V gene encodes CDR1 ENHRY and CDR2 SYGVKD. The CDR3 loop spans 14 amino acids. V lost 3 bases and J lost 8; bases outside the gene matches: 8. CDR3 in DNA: TGTGCCATCAGTGAAGGAACAGGGGGTACGGAAGCTTTCTTT. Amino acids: CAISEGTGGTEAFF.

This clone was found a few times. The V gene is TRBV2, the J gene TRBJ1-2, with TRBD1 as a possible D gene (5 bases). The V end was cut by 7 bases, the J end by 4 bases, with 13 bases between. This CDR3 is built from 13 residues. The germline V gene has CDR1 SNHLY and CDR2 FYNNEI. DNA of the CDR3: TGTGCCAGCATTAGACAGACTGGCTATGGCTACACCTTC. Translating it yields CASIRQTGYGYTF.

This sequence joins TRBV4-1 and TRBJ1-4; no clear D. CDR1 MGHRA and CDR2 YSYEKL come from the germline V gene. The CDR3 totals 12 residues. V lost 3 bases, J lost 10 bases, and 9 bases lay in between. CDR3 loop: CASSQGIRKLFF. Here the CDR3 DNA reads TGCGCCAGCAGCCAGGGTATTAGAAAACTGTTTTTT.

The CDR3 spells CASSQDLGGTEAFF. The CDR3 nucleotides are TGTGCCAGCAGCCAAGATCTTGGTGGCACTGAAGCTTTCTTT. This rearrangement joins TRBV4-2 to TRBJ1-1; no definite D call. Germline V gene data show CDR1 as LGHNA and CDR2 as YNFKEQ. The CDR3 is 14 amino acids. Trimming cost V 0 bases and J 4 bases, with 9 bases left between them.

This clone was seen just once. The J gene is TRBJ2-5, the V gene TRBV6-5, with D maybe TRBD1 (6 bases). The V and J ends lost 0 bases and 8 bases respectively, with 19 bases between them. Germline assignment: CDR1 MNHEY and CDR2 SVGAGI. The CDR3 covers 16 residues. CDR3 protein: CASSYSTRTDLSTQYF. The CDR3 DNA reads TGTGCCAGCAGTTACTCGACGCGGACAGACCTTAGTACCCAGTACTTC.

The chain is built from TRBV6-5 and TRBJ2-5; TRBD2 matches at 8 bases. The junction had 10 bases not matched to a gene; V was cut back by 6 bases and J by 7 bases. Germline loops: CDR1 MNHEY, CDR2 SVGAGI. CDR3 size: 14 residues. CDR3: CASRLPGTRGTQYF. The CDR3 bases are TGTGCCAGCAGGCTCCCCGGGACTAGAGGGACCCAGTACTTC.

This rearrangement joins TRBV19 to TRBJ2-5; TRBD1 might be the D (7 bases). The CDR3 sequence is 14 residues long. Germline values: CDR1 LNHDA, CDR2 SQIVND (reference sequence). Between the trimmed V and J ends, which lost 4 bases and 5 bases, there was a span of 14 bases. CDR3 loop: CASSTWAGGETQYF. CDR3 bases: TGTGCCAGTAGTACCTGGGCAGGGGGGGAGACCCAGTACTTC. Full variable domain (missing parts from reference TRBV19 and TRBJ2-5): DGGITQSPKYLFRKEGQNVTLSCEQNLNHDAMYWYRQDPGQGLRLIYYSQIVNDFQKGDIAEGYSVSREKKESFPLTVTSAQKNPTAFYLCASSTWAGGETQYFGPGTRLLVL.

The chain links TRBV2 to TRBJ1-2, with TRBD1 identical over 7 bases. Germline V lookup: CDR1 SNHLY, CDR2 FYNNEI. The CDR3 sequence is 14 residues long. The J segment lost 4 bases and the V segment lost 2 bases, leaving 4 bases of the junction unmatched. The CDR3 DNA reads TGTGCCAGCAGTGAACAGGGGGGCATCTATGGCTACACCTTC. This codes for CASSEQGGIYGYTF.

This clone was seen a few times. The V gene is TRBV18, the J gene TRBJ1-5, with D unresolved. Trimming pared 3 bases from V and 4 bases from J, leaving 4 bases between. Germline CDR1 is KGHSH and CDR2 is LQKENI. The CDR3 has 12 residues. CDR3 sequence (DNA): TGTGCCAGCTCACCCTCTAATCAGCCCCAGCATTTT. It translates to CASSPSNQPQHF.

In DNA form, the CDR3 reads TGCGCCAGCAGCCAAGATCTTGTGGTCCGGGGTGGCTACACCTTC. This translates into CASSQDLVVRGGYTF. The V and J genes are TRBV4-1 and TRBJ1-2; D is uncertain. The ends were cut back, 0 bases at V and 7 bases at J, with 15 bases in the middle. Per germline, CDR1 MGHRA and CDR2 YSYEKL. The CDR3 extends over 15 amino acids.

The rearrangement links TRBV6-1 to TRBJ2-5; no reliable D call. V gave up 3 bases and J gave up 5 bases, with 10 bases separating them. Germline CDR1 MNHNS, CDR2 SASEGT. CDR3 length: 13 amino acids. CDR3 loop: CASSEIRRETQYF. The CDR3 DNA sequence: TGTGCCAGCAGTGAGATACGTCGGGAGACCCAGTACTTC.

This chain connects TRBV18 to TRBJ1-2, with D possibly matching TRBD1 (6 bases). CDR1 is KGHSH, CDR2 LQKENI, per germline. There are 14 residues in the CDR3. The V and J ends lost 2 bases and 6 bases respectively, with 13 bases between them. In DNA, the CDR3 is TGTGCCAGCTCACCAACACAGGGTCGGGATGGCTACACCTTC. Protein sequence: CASSPTQGRDGYTF.

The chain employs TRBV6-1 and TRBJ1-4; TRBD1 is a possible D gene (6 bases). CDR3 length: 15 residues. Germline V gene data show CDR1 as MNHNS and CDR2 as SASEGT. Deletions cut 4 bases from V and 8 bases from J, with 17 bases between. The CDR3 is CASSVGGLVGEKLFF. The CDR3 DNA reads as TGTGCCAGCAGTGTCGGGGGCCTGGTCGGAGAAAAACTGTTTTTT.

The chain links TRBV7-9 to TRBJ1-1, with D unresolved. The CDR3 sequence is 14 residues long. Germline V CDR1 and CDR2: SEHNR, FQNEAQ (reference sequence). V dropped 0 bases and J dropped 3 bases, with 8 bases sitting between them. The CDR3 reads CASSLARGDTEAFF. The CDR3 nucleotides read TGTGCCAGCAGCTTAGCCCGTGGCGACACTGAAGCTTTCTTT.